Listed below are T cell receptor beta chains from one sample, sequenced in a study of cytotoxic CD8 clonotypes in ibrutinib-treated CLL. TCRdb's copy holds only in-frame clones and misses some; the assay was immunoSEQ multiplex PCR. This sample has approximately 140,000 clones, with under 95% found just once. The starting material was PBMCs, obtained after 12 months of ibrutinib treatment. Receptors were obtained from a human donor with chronic lymphocytic leukemia. Each CDR3 is given with its conserved first and last residue. A D gene is named only where the DNA matches it firmly. Clone size is given for some rows only: seen once, a few or many times, or a class if the clone is expanded.

clone size,D gene,V gene,J gene,CDR3 protein,CDR3 DNA
.,.,TRBV13,TRBJ2-1,CASSKGGGSYNEQFF,TGTGCCAGCAGCAAGGGGGGAGGTTCTTACAATGAGCAGTTCTTC
once,.,TRBV2,TRBJ2-1,CASRDPRGSYNEQFF,TGTGCCAGCAGGGACCCCAGGGGATCCTACAATGAGCAGTTCTTC
.,.,TRBV28,TRBJ2-6,CASSLPGSGANVLTF,TGTGCCAGCAGTTTACCGGGATCTGGGGCCAACGTCCTGACTTTC
once,.,TRBV7-2,TRBJ2-7,CASSLATSYEQYF,TGTGCCAGCAGCCTGGCCACATCCTACGAGCAGTACTTC
.,.,TRBV7-2,TRBJ1-1,CASSRMTVVMNTEAFF,TGTGCCAGCAGCCGAATGACGGTTGTAATGAACACTGAAGCTTTCTTT
.,.,TRBV9,TRBJ1-4,CASSGMVGEKLFF,TGTGCCAGCAGCGGCATGGTAGGGGAAAAACTGTTTTTT
.,TRBD2,TRBV7-9,TRBJ2-5,CASSLVVTSGTKETQYF,TGTGCCAGCAGCTTAGTTGTTACTAGCGGGACTAAAGAGACCCAGTACTTC
.,TRBD2,TRBV7-9,TRBJ2-3,CASSTGVVGLVIDTQYF,TGTGCCAGCAGCACCGGGGTAGTGGGACTAGTAATAGATACGCAGTATTTT
.,.,TRBV27,TRBJ2-7,CASRTKGGTTYEQYF,TGTGCCAGCAGAACCAAGGGGGGAACCACCTACGAGCAGTACTTC
.,.,TRBV19,TRBJ2-3,CASSVRTADTQYF,TGTGCCAGTAGTGTAAGGACAGCAGATACGCAGTATTTT
.,.,TRBV28,TRBJ2-7,CASQRPDYYEQYF,TGTGCCAGTCAACGACCTGACTACTACGAGCAGTACTTC
.,.,TRBV28,TRBJ1-3,CASSGQGNTIYF,TGTGCCAGCAGTGGACAGGGAAACACCATATATTTT
.,.,TRBV5-1,TRBJ1-4,CASSRIIGTNEKLFF,TGCGCCAGCAGCCGTATCATAGGGACTAATGAAAAACTGTTTTTT
.,.,TRBV11-3,TRBJ2-1,CASSLDFNSYNEQFF,TGTGCCAGCAGCTTAGATTTTAACTCCTACAATGAGCAGTTCTTC
.,.,TRBV28,TRBJ1-4,CASRMPPSTNEKLFF,TGTGCCAGCAGAATGCCCCCCTCAACTAATGAAAAACTGTTTTTT
.,.,TRBV4-3,TRBJ1-1,CASSQALQGREAFF,TGCGCCAGCAGCCAAGCCCTACAGGGCAGAGAAGCTTTCTTT
.,TRBD2,TRBV4-3,TRBJ2-1,CASSRTTGTSGYNEQFF,TGCGCCAGCAGCCGCACGACCGGGACTAGCGGTTACAATGAGCAGTTCTTC
.,.,TRBV28,TRBJ2-1,CASIWGSSYNEQFF,TGTGCCAGCATTTGGGGGAGCTCCTACAATGAGCAGTTCTTC
.,TRBD2,TRBV19,TRBJ2-7,CASSINPLADLPYEQYF,TGTGCCAGTAGTATTAACCCACTAGCGGACCTACCCTACGAGCAGTACTTC
.,.,TRBV19,TRBJ1-1,CASSGYSATEAFF,TGTGCCAGTAGTGGGTACTCGGCCACTGAAGCTTTCTTT
.,.,TRBV14,TRBJ2-7,CASSQSTGLGDPYEQYF,TGTGCCAGCAGCCAATCTACAGGGTTGGGGGATCCCTACGAGCAGTACTTC
.,.,TRBV6-1,TRBJ2-7,CASTDRANYEQYF,TGTGCCAGCACCGATCGCGCCAACTACGAGCAGTACTTC
.,TRBD1,TRBV27,TRBJ1-1,CASSTTGGKRGNTEAFF,TGTGCCAGCAGCACGACAGGGGGGAAAAGGGGAAACACTGAAGCTTTCTTT
.,TRBD2,TRBV30,TRBJ2-5,CAWSSWEGQETQYF,TGTGCCTGGAGTTCGTGGGAGGGCCAAGAGACCCAGTACTTC
.,.,TRBV7-9,TRBJ2-5,CASSPGTRTTEETQYF,TGTGCCAGCAGCCCAGGGACGCGGACTACCGAAGAGACCCAGTACTTC
once,TRBD1,TRBV5-6,TRBJ1-2,CASSRMDRVAYGYTF,TGTGCCAGCAGCCGGATGGACAGGGTGGCCTATGGCTACACCTTC
few,TRBD2,TRBV10-1,TRBJ2-7,CASSPSGLTYEQYF,TGCGCCAGCAGTCCTAGCGGGTTAACCTACGAGCAGTACTTC
.,.,TRBV9,TRBJ2-1,CASSVSPASNEQFF,TGTGCCAGCAGCGTGAGCCCCGCCTCCAATGAGCAGTTCTTC
.,TRBD1,TRBV28,TRBJ2-5,CASSPHRDREETQYF,TGTGCCAGCAGCCCCCATCGGGACAGGGAAGAGACCCAGTACTTC
.,.,TRBV9,TRBJ2-6,CASSVDSDSGANVLTF,TGTGCCAGCAGCGTAGATTCCGACTCTGGGGCCAACGTCCTGACTTTC
once,TRBD2,TRBV6-5,TRBJ2-1,CASSYKPGGPLNEQFF,TGTGCCAGCAGTTACAAGCCGGGAGGGCCCCTCAATGAGCAGTTCTTC
once,.,TRBV19,TRBJ2-2,CASQQRTGELFF,TGTGCCAGTCAACAGAGAACCGGGGAGCTGTTTTTT
.,TRBD1,TRBV5-1,TRBJ2-7,CASRFGTGEYEQYF,TGCGCCAGCCGCTTTGGGACAGGAGAATACGAGCAGTACTTC
.,.,TRBV11-3,TRBJ2-2,CASSGGSGELFF,TGTGCCAGCAGCGGGGGGAGCGGGGAGCTGTTTTTT
.,.,TRBV28,TRBJ2-2,CASSFGGLRTGELFF,TGTGCCAGCAGTTTTGGGGGGCTACGTACCGGGGAGCTGTTTTTT
.,TRBD2,TRBV5-8,TRBJ2-1,CASSIRTSGSNEQFF,TGTGCCAGCAGCATCAGGACTAGCGGGAGCAATGAGCAGTTCTTC
.,.,TRBV27,TRBJ1-1,CASSLGTPVEAFF,TGTGCCAGCAGTTTAGGTACGCCAGTAGAAGCTTTCTTT
.,TRBD2,TRBV15,TRBJ2-2,CATSRTSGKGTGELFF,TGTGCCACCAGCCGGACTAGCGGGAAGGGGACCGGGGAGCTGTTTTTT
.,.,TRBV11-2,TRBJ2-1,CASSLVGYSNNEQFF,TGTGCCAGCAGCTTAGTCGGCTACAGCAACAATGAGCAGTTCTTC
.,.,TRBV5-1,TRBJ1-1,CASSFSAAGNTEAFF,TGCGCCAGCAGCTTTTCCGCAGCCGGGAACACTGAAGCTTTCTTT
.,TRBD2,TRBV7-2,TRBJ2-2,CASSLRTSGRAAGELFF,TGTGCCAGCAGCTTACGGACTAGCGGGAGGGCCGCCGGGGAGCTGTTTTTT
.,.,TRBV5-1,TRBJ2-7,CASSLETAYEQYF,TGCGCCAGCAGCTTGGAGACAGCCTACGAGCAGTACTTC
.,TRBD1,TRBV2,TRBJ1-4,CASRGQGAAANEKLFF,TGTGCCAGCAGGGGACAGGGGGCAGCGGCTAATGAAAAACTGTTTTTT
.,.,TRBV9,TRBJ2-3,CASSQFGGPDTQYF,TGTGCCAGCAGCCAGTTTGGGGGGCCAGATACGCAGTATTTT
.,.,TRBV29-1,TRBJ2-7,CSVELEAQGTYEQYF,TGCAGCGTTGAATTAGAGGCACAGGGAACCTACGAGCAGTACTTC
.,TRBD2,TRBV11-2,TRBJ2-3,CASSRQIGTSGSTDTQYF,TGTGCCAGCAGCCGCCAAATCGGGACTAGCGGTAGCACAGATACGCAGTATTTT
.,.,TRBV14,TRBJ2-7,CASSPNETPGHEQYF,TGTGCCAGCAGCCCGAATGAGACACCGGGCCACGAGCAGTACTTC
.,.,TRBV25-1,TRBJ2-7,CASSERDSEQYF,TGTGCCAGCAGTGAAAGGGATTCCGAGCAGTACTTC
once,TRBD1,TRBV18,TRBJ1-5,CASSAWGQGVYQPQHF,TGTGCCAGCTCAGCGTGGGGACAGGGGGTCTATCAGCCCCAGCATTTT
few,.,TRBV28,TRBJ1-2,CASSLRSNGYTF,TGTGCCAGCAGTTTACGGAGCAATGGCTACACCTTC
.,.,TRBV10-3,TRBJ2-3,CAISEPESTDTQYF,TGTGCCATCAGTGAACCGGAGAGCACAGATACGCAGTATTTT
.,TRBD2,TRBV6-5,TRBJ2-1,CASSYSPSGVNEQFF,TGTGCCAGCAGTTACTCCCCTAGCGGGGTGAATGAGCAGTTCTTC
.,TRBD1,TRBV28,TRBJ2-1,CASSLWDRGSYNEQFF,TGTGCCAGCAGTTTATGGGACAGGGGCTCCTACAATGAGCAGTTCTTC
.,.,TRBV7-2,TRBJ2-1,CASSHRGYNEQFF,TGTGCCAGCAGTCACCGGGGGTACAATGAGCAGTTCTTC
.,TRBD1,TRBV2,TRBJ1-4,CASSDRGFPNEKLFF,TGTGCCAGCAGTGACAGGGGGTTCCCTAATGAAAAACTGTTTTTT